This T cell receptor beta chain was observed in a study of blood T cell repertoires in COVID-19. Per the germline V gene, CDR1 is SGHRS and CDR2 is YFSETQ. The CDR3 runs 14 residues. V dropped 0 bases and J dropped 8 bases, with 14 bases sitting between them. Participants were aged about 18 to 100 years from around 26 US areas. In this sample, this clone turned up once. The data were produced by immunoSEQ multiplex PCR, yet TCRdb's version contains in-frame clones alone and is incomplete. The data contain around 200,000 clones, more than 70% of them singletons. The chain employs TRBV5-1 and TRBJ1-2; unclear D gene. The sequenced sample consisted of PBMCs or T cells enriched from blood (not recorded which). This receptor was taken from a man in his forties with acute COVID-19. The CDR3 nucleotides read TGCGCCAGCAGCTTGGAGAGTGCAGGTTGGGGCTACACCTTC. This gives the protein CASSLESAGWGYTF.